Presented here are 30 T cell receptor beta chains from one specimen sequenced in a study of blood T cell repertoires in COVID-19. Sequencing used immunoSEQ multiplex PCR; TCRdb keeps in-frame clones, though not all of them. The data contain around 160,000 clones, roughly 78% of them seen just once; the ten biggest clones take up 15%. The sample consisted of peripheral blood. Every receptor here comes from a human donor with acute or convalescent COVID-19. The donor label of this sample is uncertain.

A single count supports this clone. The chain is built from TRBV5-1 and TRBJ2-5; TRBD1 agrees at 8 bases. Trimming removed 4 bases from V and 3 bases from J; junction bases left unmatched: 8. The CDR3 is made up of 15 amino acids. Germline V gives CDR1 SGHRS, CDR2 YFSETQ. The CDR3 is CASSRTGNPEETQYF. The CDR3 nucleotides read TGCGCCAGCAGCCGGACAGGGAACCCCGAAGAGACCCAGTACTTC.

The chain links TRBV7-2 to TRBJ1-1; D is unresolved. The CDR3 contains 15 residues. Trimming cost V 4 bases and J 1 base, with 13 bases left between them. From germline, CDR1 is SGHTA and CDR2 FQGNSA. The CDR3 nucleotides read TGTGCCAGCAGCTCGAGGTGGGAGGGGAACACTGAAGCTTTCTTT. It specifies CASSSRWEGNTEAFF.

This clone was seen a few times. The chain couples TRBV29-1 to TRBJ1-1; D gene ambiguous. The germline V gene encodes CDR1 SQVTM and CDR2 ANQGSEA. This CDR3 is built from 13 residues. V was clipped by 7 bases and J by 0 bases, with 12 bases between them. The CDR3 DNA reads as TGCAGCGGCGCCCGTAGCATGAACACTGAAGCTTTCTTT. The encoded protein is CSGARSMNTEAFF.

The V and J genes are TRBV30 and TRBJ1-2, with D possibly being TRBD1 (5 bases). There are 15 residues in the CDR3. The germline V and J ends were trimmed by 0 bases and 3 bases, with 14 bases remaining between them. Germline loops: CDR1 GTSNPN, CDR2 SVGIG (reference sequence). This chain's CDR3 is CAWSVGRGLDYGYTF. The CDR3 coding sequence is TGTGCCTGGAGTGTAGGTCGGGGGTTGGACTATGGCTACACCTTC. The full variable domain, rest sourced from reference TRBV30 and TRBJ1-2, is SQTIHQWPATLVQPVGSPLSLECTVEGTSNPNLYWYRQAAGRGLQLLFYSVGIGQISSEVPQNLSASRPQDRQFILSSKKLLLSDSGFYLCAWSVGRGLDYGYTFGSGTRLTVV.

The chain couples TRBV6-5 to TRBJ1-6; D gene unclear. The V end lost 7 bases, the J end lost 9 bases, and 16 bases lay between the germline ends. This CDR3 is 14 amino acids long. Germline values: CDR1 MNHEY, CDR2 SVGAGI. The CDR3 sequence is CASILGRVGSPLHF. The CDR3 nucleotides read TGTGCCAGCATTCTAGGTCGGGTGGGTTCACCCCTCCACTTT.

The chain is built from TRBV7-2 and TRBJ1-6; 7 nucleotides align to TRBD1. J was trimmed by 9 bases and V by 7 bases; bases with no gene match: 15. Germline assignment: CDR1 SGHTA and CDR2 FQGNSA. CDR3 length: 16 amino acids. The CDR3 here is CASTSSLGQGVSPLHF. The CDR3 region has the DNA TGTGCCAGCACCTCGAGTTTGGGGCAGGGGGTTTCACCCCTCCACTTT.

V usage is TRBV30 and J usage is TRBJ1-2; 7 bases map to TRBD1. V shed 5 bases and J 6 bases; nucleotides not matched to a gene: 9. This CDR3 is 13 amino acids long. CDR1 and CDR2 (germline): GTSNPN, SVGIG (reference sequence). The CDR3 DNA reads as TGTGCCTGGCTATCTCCGGGACAGAATGGCTACACCTTC. Its protein is CAWLSPGQNGYTF.

This clone was counted a single time. The V gene is TRBV30, the J gene TRBJ1-4; D unclear. Germline V gives CDR1 GTSNPN, CDR2 SVGIG (reference sequence). The V end lost 3 bases, the J end lost 8 bases, and 7 bases lay between the germline ends. This CDR3 is 11 amino acids long. DNA for the CDR3: TGTGCCTGGAGGGGAGGAGAAAAACTGTTTTTT. Residues: CAWRGGEKLFF. Supplemented by reference TRBV30 and TRBJ1-4, the full variable domain reads SQTIHQWPATLVQPVGSPLSLECTVEGTSNPNLYWYRQAAGRGLQLLFYSVGIGQISSEVPQNLSASRPQDRQFILSSKKLLLSDSGFYLCAWRGGEKLFFGSGTQLSVL.

The chain combines TRBV27 with TRBJ2-1; 9 nucleotides align to TRBD2. The CDR3 extends over 16 amino acids. Losses at the gene ends were 1 base for V and 6 bases for J; bases not matched to a gene: 7. The V gene's germline CDR1 is MNHEY and CDR2 SMNVEV (reference sequence). CDR3 region: CASSLWGGGAVNEQFF. Here the CDR3 DNA reads TGTGCCAGCAGTTTATGGGGCGGGGGGGCGGTCAATGAGCAGTTCTTC.

The rearrangement joins TRBV7-2 to TRBJ2-1; 10 positions match TRBD1. The CDR3 is 14 residues long. The V segment lost 8 bases and the J segment 4 bases; nucleotides outside the gene matches: 5. Germline V gene data show CDR1 as SGHTA and CDR2 as FQGNSA. The CDR3 loop is CASAGQGDYNEQFF. Here the CDR3 DNA reads TGTGCCAGCGCCGGACAGGGGGATTACAATGAGCAGTTCTTC.

The rearrangement uses TRBV6-5 and TRBJ1-2; 9 bases agree with TRBD1. This CDR3 region has 14 residues. Per the germline V gene, CDR1 is MNHEY and CDR2 is SVGAGI. Unmatched junction bases numbered 6, after V lost 6 bases and J lost 4 bases. The CDR3 region is CASRDRGTGYGYTF. The CDR3 DNA reads as TGTGCCAGCAGGGACAGGGGCACGGGCTATGGCTACACCTTC.

The V gene is TRBV19, the J gene TRBJ2-7, with TRBD2 matching over 9 bases. This CDR3 contains 15 residues. Germline-derived CDR1 and CDR2 are LNHDA and SQIVND (reference sequence). Trimming took 4 bases from V and 2 from J; bases not matched to a gene: 6. In DNA, the CDR3 is TGTGCCAGTAGTACCAGCGGGGGGACGACCTACGAGCAGTACTTC. This gives the protein CASSTSGGTTYEQYF.

This chain uses TRBV12-3 or TRBV12-4 with TRBJ2-7; D is possibly TRBD2 (6 bases). V was shortened by 2 bases and J by 6 bases, with 8 bases between the two germline ends. CDR3 length: 12 amino acids. The CDR3 nucleotides read TGTGCCAGCAGTTTAACGGGGGTCGAGCAGTACTTC. Translation: CASSLTGVEQYF.

The chain couples TRBV7-8 to TRBJ2-2; 9 positions agree with TRBD1. The germline CDR1 and CDR2 sequences are SGHVS and FQNEAQ. The V segment lost 6 bases and the J segment 7 bases; nucleotides outside the gene matches: 6. The CDR3 is 14 amino acids. In nucleotides, the CDR3 is TGTGCCAGCAGTTTTGGACAGGGGAGCGGGGAGCTGTTTTTT. Its protein is CASSFGQGSGELFF.

The chain joins TRBV5-5 to TRBJ1-1, with 8 nucleotides matching TRBD1. The CDR3 totals 17 residues. After removal of 0 bases from V and 1 base from J, the junction contained 8 bases not matched to a gene. CDR1 and CDR2 (germline): SGHKS, YYEKEE (reference sequence). Here the CDR3 DNA reads TGTGCCAGCAGCTTGGTCCAGGGGGCCTACCCGAACACTGAAGCTTTCTTT. Protein: CASSLVQGAYPNTEAFF.

The V call is TRBV9, the J call TRBJ1-6, with D tentatively TRBD1 (5 bases). The CDR3 contains 16 residues. Trimming stripped 0 bases from V and 10 bases from J, with 17 bases between. Germline V CDR1 and CDR2: SGDLS, YYNGEE. DNA for the CDR3: TGTGCCAGCAGCGTAGGCTTGATGGGGCATGACTCACCCCTCCACTTT. This translates into CASSVGLMGHDSPLHF. The full variable domain, completed using reference TRBV9 and TRBJ1-6, is DSGVTQTPKHLITATGQRVTLRCSPRSGDLSVYWYQQSLDQGLQFLIQYYNGEERAKGNILERFSAQQFPDLHSELNLSSLELGDSALYFCASSVGLMGHDSPLHFGNGTRLTVT.

The genes are TRBV6-4 and TRBJ1-6, with TRBD1 identical over 12 bases. The CDR3 length is 18 residues. V gave up 5 bases and J gave up 2 bases; unmatched junction bases: 7. Germline CDR1 and CDR2: MRHNA and SNTAGT. For the CDR3, the DNA is TGTGCCAGCAGTCCCACCGGGACAGGGGGCACCTATAATTCACCCCTCCACTTT. Translating gives CASSPTGTGGTYNSPLHF.

The sample holds one count of this clone. The chain recombines TRBV6-5 with TRBJ2-5; D is perhaps TRBD2 (6 bases). Germline CDR1 and CDR2: MNHEY and SVGAGI. The CDR3 spans 15 residues. The ends were cut back, 2 bases at V and 2 bases at J, with 12 bases in the middle. For the CDR3, the DNA is TGTGCCAGCAGTTACGCGGGACGGTCACAAGAGACCCAGTACTTC. Protein product: CASSYAGRSQETQYF.

The chain links TRBV5-6 to TRBJ1-2, with 7 bases that match TRBD1. Trimming cost V 5 bases and J 2 bases; bases outside gene matches: 9. The germline CDR1 and CDR2 sequences are SGHDT and YYEEEE. The CDR3 has 15 residues. CDR3 amino acids: CASRGQRGRNYGYTF. CDR3 DNA: TGTGCCAGCAGGGGACAGAGAGGGCGGAACTATGGCTACACCTTC.

The rearrangement uses TRBV3-1 (or the pseudogene TRBV3-2) and TRBJ2-1; TRBD2 matches at 8 bases. CDR3 length: 22 residues. Germline trimming cut 0 bases from V and 1 base from J; bases unmatched to any gene: 20. The V gene's germline CDR1 is LGHDT and CDR2 YNNKEL (reference sequence). The CDR3 DNA follows: TGTGCCAGCAGCCAAGAAACGATGGGACTAGGCGGGGGTTACGGTTCCTACAATGAGCAGTTCTTC. Translated, it gives CASSQETMGLGGGYGSYNEQFF.

This chain joins TRBV19 and TRBJ2-5; 16 bases agree with TRBD2. Per germline, CDR1 LNHDA and CDR2 SQIVND (reference sequence). This CDR3 region has 18 residues. V was clipped by 8 bases and J by 1 base; unmatched bases: 10. This chain's CDR3 is CASRLRGLAGGIQETQYF. Here the CDR3 DNA reads TGTGCCAGTCGTTTGCGGGGACTAGCGGGGGGGATCCAAGAGACCCAGTACTTC.

The rearrangement links TRBV2 to TRBJ2-5, with D hard to call. Per the germline V gene, CDR1 is SNHLY and CDR2 is FYNNEI. V dropped 5 bases and J dropped 1 base, with 11 bases sitting between them. The CDR3 has 14 amino acids. The CDR3 bases are TGTGCCAGCAGTCCTAGAAGTACCCAAGAGACCCAGTACTTC. This gives the protein CASSPRSTQETQYF.

This clone was detected only once. The rearrangement uses TRBV5-1 and TRBJ2-1; TRBD2 aligns across 9 bases. The germline V gene has CDR1 SGHRS and CDR2 YFSETQ. V dropped 3 bases and J dropped 8; count of bases not matched to a gene: 6. The CDR3 extends over 14 amino acids. The CDR3 DNA is TGCGCCAGCAGCTCAAGGACTAGCGTCGATGAGCAGTTCTTC. Encoded protein: CASSSRTSVDEQFF. The whole variable domain, remainder taken from reference TRBV5-1 and TRBJ2-1, is KAGVTQTPRYLIKTRGQQVTLSCSPISGHRSVSWYQQTPGQGLQFLFEYFSETQRNKGNFPGRFSGRQFSNSRSEMNVSTLELGDSALYLCASSSRTSVDEQFFGPGTRLTVL.

V and J are TRBV4-1 and TRBJ1-1; D might be TRBD1 (5 bases). CDR1 is MGHRA and CDR2 is YSYEKL in the germline V gene. The CDR3 loop spans 15 amino acids. The V end was cut by 4 bases, the J end by 3 bases, with 15 bases between. CDR3 residues: CASSLGGSGDTEAFF. The CDR3 DNA reads TGCGCCAGCAGCCTCGGTGGGTCGGGGGACACTGAAGCTTTCTTT.

The chain recombines TRBV4-1 with TRBJ1-5; D is ambiguous. Between the trimmed V and J ends, which lost 1 base and 4 bases, there was a span of 8 bases. The CDR3 is made up of 14 amino acids. Germline loops: CDR1 MGHRA, CDR2 YSYEKL. As DNA, the CDR3 is TGCGCCAGCAGCCAAGGTTATACAAATCAGCCCCAGCATTTT. Protein product: CASSQGYTNQPQHF.

In its sample, this clone was seen once. V usage is TRBV11-2 and J usage is TRBJ2-1; D is unclear. This CDR3 has 15 residues. The V end lost 3 bases, the J end lost 8 bases, and 17 bases lay between the germline ends. Germline assignment: CDR1 SGHAT and CDR2 FQNNGV. The CDR3 region is CASSFLKSLVDEQFF. In nucleotides, the CDR3 is TGTGCCAGCAGCTTCCTCAAGAGTTTAGTGGATGAGCAGTTCTTC.

The DNA for the CDR3 is TGTGCTAGTGGTTTGCCGCGGGGGCTAGCCTACGAGCAGTACTTC. Translated: CASGLPRGLAYEQYF. The chain carries TRBV12-5 and TRBJ2-7, with a possible D match to TRBD2 (7 bases). The CDR3 sequence is 15 residues long. In germline, CDR1 is LGHNT, CDR2 FRNRAP. V was shortened by 2 bases and J by 2 bases, with 13 bases between the two germline ends.

This clone was seen a few times. Other DNA sequences from this sample encode an identical CDR3 as well. The chain has TRBV27 and TRBJ2-2; D possibly corresponds to TRBD1 (6 bases). CDR3 length: 16 amino acids. Germline V gives CDR1 MNHEY, CDR2 SMNVEV (reference sequence). Between the trimmed V and J ends, which lost 6 bases and 0 bases, there was a span of 14 bases. CDR3 DNA: TGTGCCAGCAGCCTGCCCAGGGGTACGAACACCGGGGAGCTGTTTTTT. Protein: CASSLPRGTNTGELFF.

This chain joins TRBV2 and TRBJ1-2; D gene unclear. The ends were cut back, 9 bases at V and 6 bases at J, with 8 bases in the middle. The germline V gene has CDR1 SNHLY and CDR2 FYNNEI. The CDR3 contains 10 residues. Written as DNA, the CDR3 is TGTGCCAGACAGTTCAATGGCTACACCTTC. Amino acid sequence: CARQFNGYTF.

The chain uses TRBV18 and TRBJ2-7; TRBD1 aligns across 9 bases. This CDR3 region has 15 residues. CDR1 KGHSH and CDR2 LQKENI come from the germline V gene. The J segment lost 2 bases and the V segment lost 3 bases, leaving 5 bases of the junction unmatched. The CDR3 region is CASSPGTGSTYEQYF. The CDR3 DNA is TGTGCCAGCTCACCGGGGACAGGGAGTACCTACGAGCAGTACTTC.